This TCR beta chain originates from a study of blood T cells in healthy people across ages. Findings and limits, study-wide: Long-lived donors carried more naive CD4+ cells and greater diversity than aged donors.

Germline V gene data show CDR1 as LGHNA and CDR2 as YSLEER. The V end lost 0 bases, the J end lost 4 bases, and 12 bases lay between the germline ends. CDR3 length equals 15 residues. Comment on this clonotype: The antigen is undetermined.

The use of a sample-barcoded 5' primer and a J-beta primer mix characterized a second PCR of about 6 to 12 cycles. TCRdb itself ran the 5' RACE reads through MiXCR, one entry per CDR3 protein. The sample has some 1,000,000 distinct CDR3 sequences, about 23% seen once; the top ten hold about 0.72%. In addition, the sample was reused for a study of T cells of mothers and their children.

The V and J genes are TRBV4-3 and TRBJ1-2; no firm D call. The sequenced material came from blood. This TCR was sampled from a girl aged 2 to 10 in good health. This chain's CDR3 is CASSQDYPPLYGYTF. CDR3 sequence (DNA): TGCGCCAGCAGCCAAGACTACCCCCCACTCTATGGCTACACCTTC.